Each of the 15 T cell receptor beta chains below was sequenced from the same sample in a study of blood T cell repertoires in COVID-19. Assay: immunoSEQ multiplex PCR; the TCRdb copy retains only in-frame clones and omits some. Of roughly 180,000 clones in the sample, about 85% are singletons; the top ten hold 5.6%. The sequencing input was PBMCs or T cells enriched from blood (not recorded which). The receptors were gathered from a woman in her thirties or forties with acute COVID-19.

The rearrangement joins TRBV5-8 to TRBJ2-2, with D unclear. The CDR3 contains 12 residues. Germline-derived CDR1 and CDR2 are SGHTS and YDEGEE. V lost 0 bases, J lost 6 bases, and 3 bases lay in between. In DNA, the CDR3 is TGTGCCAGCAGCTTGGTATCCGGGGAGCTGTTTTTT. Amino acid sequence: CASSLVSGELFF.

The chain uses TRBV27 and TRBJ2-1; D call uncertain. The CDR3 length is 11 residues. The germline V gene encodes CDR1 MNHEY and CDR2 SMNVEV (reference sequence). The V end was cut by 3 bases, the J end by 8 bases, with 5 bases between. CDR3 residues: CASSFRHEQFF. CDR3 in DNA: TGTGCCAGCAGTTTCAGGCATGAGCAGTTCTTC.

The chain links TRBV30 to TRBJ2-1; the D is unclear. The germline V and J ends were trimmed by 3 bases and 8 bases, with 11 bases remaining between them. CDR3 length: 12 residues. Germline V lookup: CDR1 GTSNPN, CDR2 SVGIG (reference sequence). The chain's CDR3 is CAWSAISHEQFF. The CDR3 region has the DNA TGTGCCTGGAGCGCGATTTCTCATGAGCAGTTCTTC.

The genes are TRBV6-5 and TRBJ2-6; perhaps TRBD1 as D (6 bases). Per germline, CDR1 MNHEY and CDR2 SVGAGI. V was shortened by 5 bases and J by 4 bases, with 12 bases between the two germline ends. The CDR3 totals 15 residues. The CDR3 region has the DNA TGTGCCAGCAGTCCAGGGGTTAACGGGGCCAACGTCCTGACTTTC. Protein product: CASSPGVNGANVLTF.

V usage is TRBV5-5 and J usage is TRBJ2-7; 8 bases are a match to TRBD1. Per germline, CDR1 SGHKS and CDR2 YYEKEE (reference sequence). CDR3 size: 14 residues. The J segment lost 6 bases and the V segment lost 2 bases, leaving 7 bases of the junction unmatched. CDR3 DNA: TGTGCCAGCAGCTTACAGGGGGGTTCGGGCGAGCAGTACTTC. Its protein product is CASSLQGGSGEQYF.

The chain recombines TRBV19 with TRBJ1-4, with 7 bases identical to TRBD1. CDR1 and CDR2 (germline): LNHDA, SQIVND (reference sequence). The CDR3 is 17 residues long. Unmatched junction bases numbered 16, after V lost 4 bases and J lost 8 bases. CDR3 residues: CASSKNDRDRVGEKLFF. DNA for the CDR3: TGTGCCAGTAGTAAAAACGACAGGGATCGAGTAGGAGAAAAACTGTTTTTT.

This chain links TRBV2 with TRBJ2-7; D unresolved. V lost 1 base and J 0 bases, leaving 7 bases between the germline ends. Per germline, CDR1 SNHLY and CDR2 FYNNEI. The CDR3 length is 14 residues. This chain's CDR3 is CASSEVSSSYEQYF. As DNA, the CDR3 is TGTGCCAGCAGTGAAGTTTCGAGCTCCTACGAGCAGTACTTC.

CDR3 bases: TGTGCCAGCAGCTTATTATTCGGGAAGAACACTGAAGCTTTCTTT. Its protein product is CASSLLFGKNTEAFF. The rearrangement links TRBV7-9 to TRBJ1-1; D is unclear. This CDR3 region has 15 residues. The germline V gene has CDR1 SEHNR and CDR2 FQNEAQ (reference sequence). V lost 2 bases and J 1 base, leaving 11 bases between the germline ends.

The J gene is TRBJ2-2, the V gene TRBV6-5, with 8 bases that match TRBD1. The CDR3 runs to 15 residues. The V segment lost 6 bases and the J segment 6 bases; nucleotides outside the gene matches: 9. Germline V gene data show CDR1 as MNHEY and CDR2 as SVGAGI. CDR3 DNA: TGTGCCAGCAGGACAGGGGAAACAGACGCCGGGGAGCTGTTTTTT. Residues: CASRTGETDAGELFF.

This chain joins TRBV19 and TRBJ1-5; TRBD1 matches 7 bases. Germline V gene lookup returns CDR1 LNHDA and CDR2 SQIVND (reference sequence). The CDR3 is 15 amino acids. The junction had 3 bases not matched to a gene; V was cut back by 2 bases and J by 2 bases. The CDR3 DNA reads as TGTGCCAGTAGTATAACAGGGGAGGGCAATCAGCCCCAGCATTTT. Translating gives CASSITGEGNQPQHF.

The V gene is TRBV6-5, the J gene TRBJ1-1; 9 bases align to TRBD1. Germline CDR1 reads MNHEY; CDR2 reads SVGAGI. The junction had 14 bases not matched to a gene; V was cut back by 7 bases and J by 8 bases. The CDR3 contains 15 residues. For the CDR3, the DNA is TGTGCCAGCACCGATGTACAGGGGGCGTCTTCAGAAGCTTTCTTT. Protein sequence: CASTDVQGASSEAFF.

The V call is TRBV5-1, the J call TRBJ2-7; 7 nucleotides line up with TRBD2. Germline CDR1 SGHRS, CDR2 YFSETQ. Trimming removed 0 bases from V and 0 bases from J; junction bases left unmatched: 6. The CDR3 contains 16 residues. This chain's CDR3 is CASSLGVAGDSYEQYF. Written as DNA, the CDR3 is TGCGCCAGCAGCTTGGGGGTAGCGGGTGACTCCTACGAGCAGTACTTC.

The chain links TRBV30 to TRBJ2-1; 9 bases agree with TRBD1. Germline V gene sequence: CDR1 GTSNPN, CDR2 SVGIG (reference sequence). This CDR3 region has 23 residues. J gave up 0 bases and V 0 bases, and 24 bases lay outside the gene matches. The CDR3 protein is CAWSVPVGFRTGENRLSYNEQFF. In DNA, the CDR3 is TGTGCCTGGAGTGTCCCGGTCGGTTTTAGGACAGGGGAAAACCGTCTCTCCTACAATGAGCAGTTCTTC.

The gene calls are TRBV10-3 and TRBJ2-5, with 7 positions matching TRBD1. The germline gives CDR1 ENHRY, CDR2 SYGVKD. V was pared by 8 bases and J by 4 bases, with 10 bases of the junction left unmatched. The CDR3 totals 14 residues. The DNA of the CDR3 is TGTGCCATCGGGGGCGGGCCAGGGGGAGAGACCCAGTACTTC. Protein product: CAIGGGPGGETQYF.

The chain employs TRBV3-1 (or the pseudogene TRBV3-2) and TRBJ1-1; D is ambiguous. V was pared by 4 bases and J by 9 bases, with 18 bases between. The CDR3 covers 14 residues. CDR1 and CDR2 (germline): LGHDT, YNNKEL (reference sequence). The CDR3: CASSPAILFGKAFF. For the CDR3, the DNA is TGTGCCAGCAGCCCCGCAATATTGTTCGGTAAAGCTTTCTTT.